Reported below is one T cell receptor (beta chain). The data stem from a study of T cells in Graves' hyperthyroidism and ophthalmopathy. Looking at the study overall: Specimen type is peripheral blood, collected at initial diagnosis prior to any treatment.

From germline, CDR1 is LNHDA and CDR2 SQIVND (reference sequence). V shed 5 bases and J 5 bases; nucleotides not matched to a gene: 8. This CDR3 has 14 residues. TCR beta CDR3 region amplification was performed from RNA transcripts. An initial round of RT-PCR targeting the TCR CDR3 relied on the HTBI primer set. TCRdb reprocessed the multiplex PCR reads via MiXCR and lists one record per CDR3 protein. The sample contains roughly 740,000 distinct CDR3 sequences, roughly 17% of which appear only once. This sample holds PBMCs from roughly 10 ml fresh peripheral blood. The sequenced sample consisted of blood. This sequence originates from a man younger than 35 with Graves' hyperthyroidism. The genes are TRBV19 and TRBJ2-5; 7 bases fit TRBD1. DNA of the CDR3: TGTGCCAGTAGTCCGCAGGGGGTGGTGGAGACCCAGTACTTC. The encoded protein is CASSPQGVVETQYF. The variable domain in full, completed from reference TRBV19 and TRBJ2-5, reads DGGITQSPKYLFRKEGQNVTLSCEQNLNHDAMYWYRQDPGQGLRLIYYSQIVNDFQKGDIAEGYSVSREKKESFPLTVTSAQKNPTAFYLCASSPQGVVETQYFGPGTRLLVL.